Included here is one T cell receptor beta chain sequence, with context. This sample stems from a study of blood T cell repertoires in COVID-19. In the study overall: COVID-19 samples, acute and convalescent, were from the United States, Italy and Spain. From T cells, B-cell-depleted T cells, or PBMCs came the material, which was cDNA or gDNA.

The trim removed 2 bases at V and 4 bases at J, leaving 3 bases unmatched. The germline gives CDR1 MNHEY, CDR2 SVGEGT. This CDR3 spans 14 amino acids. Assay used: immunoSEQ multiplex PCR; TCRdb lists only in-frame clones, some missing. The sample has about 79,000 clones; 80% to 90% are singletons. This receptor was identified in a middle-aged man with active COVID-19. The sample was peripheral blood. The chain employs TRBV6-2 or TRBV6-3 and TRBJ2-7, with 9 positions matching TRBD1. CDR3 nucleotides: TGTGCCAGCAGTTACGACAGGGGGATTTACGAGCAGTACTTC. It translates to CASSYDRGIYEQYF.